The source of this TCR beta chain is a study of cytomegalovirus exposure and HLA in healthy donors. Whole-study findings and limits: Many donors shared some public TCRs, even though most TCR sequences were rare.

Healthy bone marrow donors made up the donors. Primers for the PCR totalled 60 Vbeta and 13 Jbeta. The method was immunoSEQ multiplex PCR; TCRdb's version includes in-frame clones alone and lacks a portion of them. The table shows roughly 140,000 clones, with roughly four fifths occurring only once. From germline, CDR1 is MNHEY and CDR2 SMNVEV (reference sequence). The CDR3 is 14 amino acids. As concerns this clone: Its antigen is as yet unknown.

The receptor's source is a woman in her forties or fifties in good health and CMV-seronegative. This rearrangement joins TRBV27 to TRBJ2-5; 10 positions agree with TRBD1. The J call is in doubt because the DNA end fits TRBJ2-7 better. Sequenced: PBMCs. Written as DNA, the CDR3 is TGTGCCAGCAGTATGGACAGGGGGAAGAACGAGCAGTACTTC. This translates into CASSMDRGKNEQYF.